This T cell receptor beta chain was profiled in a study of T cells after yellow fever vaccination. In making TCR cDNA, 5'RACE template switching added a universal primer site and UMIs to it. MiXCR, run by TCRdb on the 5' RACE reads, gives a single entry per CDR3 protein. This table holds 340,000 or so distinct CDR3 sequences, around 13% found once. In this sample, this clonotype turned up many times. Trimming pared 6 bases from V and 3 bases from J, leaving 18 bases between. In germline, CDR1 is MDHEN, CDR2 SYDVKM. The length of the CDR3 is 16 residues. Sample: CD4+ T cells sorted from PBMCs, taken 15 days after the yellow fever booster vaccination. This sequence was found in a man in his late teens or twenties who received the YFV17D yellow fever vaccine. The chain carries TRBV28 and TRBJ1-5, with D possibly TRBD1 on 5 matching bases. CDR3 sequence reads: CASSLPWGGDNQPQHF. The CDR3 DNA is TGTGCCAGCAGCTTGCCGTGGGGGGGGGACAATCAGCCCCAGCATTTT.